This TCR beta chain is drawn from a study of blood T cell repertoires in COVID-19. The wider study: COVID-19 samples collected from the United States, Italy and Spain covered acute and convalescent phases.

Germline V lookup: CDR1 LGHNA, CDR2 YSLEER. CDR3 length: 13 residues. V was shortened by 0 bases and J by 13 bases, with 10 bases between the two germline ends. Per the authors' pipeline: Using reference gene primer amplification, nucleated cell counts were estimated. Data came from immunoSEQ multiplex PCR; TCRdb stores just in-frame clones and leaves some out. D and trimming come from the DNA, and the V and J calls and clone size come from that table. Among over 200,000 clones listed, about nine tenths were seen once. This chain uses TRBV4-3 with TRBJ2-6; D unclear. Sequencing used peripheral blood. The clonotype originates from a man in his fifties or sixties who had recovered from COVID-19. The CDR3 DNA reads as TGCGCCAGCAGCCAAGAAGGCAGCAGGGTCCTGACTTTC. This translates into CASSQEGSRVLTF.